This T cell receptor (beta chain) comes out of a study of T cells after yellow fever vaccination. Study details: Low-cell-number fractions were prepared with SMART-Seq v4 Ultra Low Input.

This CDR3 spans 14 amino acids. The germline gives CDR1 LGHNA, CDR2 YSLEER. The V end was cut by 8 bases, the J end by 7 bases, with 17 bases between. This clonotype was seen a few times. The antigen remains unidentified. Study observations and caveats: Clones that expanded after primary vaccination mostly reappeared after the booster (96% CD4, roughly 90% CD8). Bulk-population clonotypes that are abundant could appear as contaminants in FACS-sorted repertoires.

For TCR, cDNA came from 5'RACE template switching, which added a universal primer site and UMIs. TCRdb re-analysed the 5' RACE reads in MiXCR, keeping a single row per CDR3 protein. The sample comprises 300,000 to 400,000 distinct CDR3 sequences, 7.5% to 9% of which are singletons, and approximately 19% rests with the top ten. This chain links TRBV4-3 with TRBJ2-2; tentatively, D is TRBD2 (6 bases). This material consisted of PBMCs, taken on the day of the first yellow fever vaccination. This receptor was identified in a man younger than 30 who received the YFV17D yellow fever vaccine. In DNA, the CDR3 is TGCGCCAGCGGAACCCCAGTCGGGGGCGGGGAGCTGTTTTTT. Its translation is CASGTPVGGGELFF.